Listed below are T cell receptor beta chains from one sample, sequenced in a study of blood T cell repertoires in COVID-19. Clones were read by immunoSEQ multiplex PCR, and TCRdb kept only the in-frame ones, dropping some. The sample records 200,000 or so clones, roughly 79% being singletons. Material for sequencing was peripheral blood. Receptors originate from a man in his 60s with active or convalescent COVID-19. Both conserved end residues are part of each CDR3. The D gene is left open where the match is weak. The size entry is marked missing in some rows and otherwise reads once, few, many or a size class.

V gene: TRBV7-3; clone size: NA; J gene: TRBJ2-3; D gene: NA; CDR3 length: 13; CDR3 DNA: TGTGCCAGCAGCCCGTCTAGCACAGATACGCAGTATTTT; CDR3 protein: CASSPSSTDTQYF
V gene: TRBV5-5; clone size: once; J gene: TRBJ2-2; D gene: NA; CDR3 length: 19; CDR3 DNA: TGTGCCAGCAGCTTTTCGCCGAACGGGCTAGCGAAGAACACCGGGGAGCTGTTTTTT; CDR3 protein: CASSFSPNGLAKNTGELFF
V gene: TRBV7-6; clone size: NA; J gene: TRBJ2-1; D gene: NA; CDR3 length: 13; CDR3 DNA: TGTGCCAGCAGCTTAGGGACAGACAATGAGCAGTTCTTC; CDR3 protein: CASSLGTDNEQFF
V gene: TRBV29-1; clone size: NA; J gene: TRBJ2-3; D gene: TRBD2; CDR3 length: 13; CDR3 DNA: TGCAGCGTCTTGGCGGGAGTTACAGATACGCAGTATTTT; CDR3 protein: CSVLAGVTDTQYF
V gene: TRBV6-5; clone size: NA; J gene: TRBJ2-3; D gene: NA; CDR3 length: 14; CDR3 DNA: TGTGCCAGCCAAAGGACGGGAGCGACAGATACGCAGTATTTT; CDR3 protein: CASQRTGATDTQYF
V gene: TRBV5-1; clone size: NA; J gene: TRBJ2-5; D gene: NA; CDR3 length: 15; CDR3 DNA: TGCGCCAGCAGCTTGGCCATGACAGGCCGAGAGACCCAGTACTTC; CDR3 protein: CASSLAMTGRETQYF
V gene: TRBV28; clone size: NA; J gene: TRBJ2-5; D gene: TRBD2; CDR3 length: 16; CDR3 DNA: TGTGCCAGCAGTCCCGCCGCGGGGGGATCCCAAGAGACCCAGTACTTC; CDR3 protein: CASSPAAGGSQETQYF
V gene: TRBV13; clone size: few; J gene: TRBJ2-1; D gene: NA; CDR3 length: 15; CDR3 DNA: TGTGCCAGCAGACCCCTTTTGGCATCATACAATGAGCAGTTCTTC; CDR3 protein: CASRPLLASYNEQFF
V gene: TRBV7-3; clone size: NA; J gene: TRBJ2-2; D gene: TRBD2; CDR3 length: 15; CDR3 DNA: TGTGCCAGCAGCTTCAGCGGAGCGGGGACCGGGGAGCTGTTTTTT; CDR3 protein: CASSFSGAGTGELFF
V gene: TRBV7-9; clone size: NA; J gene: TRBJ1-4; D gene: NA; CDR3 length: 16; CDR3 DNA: TGTGCCAGCAGCTTAGTGGTCGGGACTGCAAATGAAAAACTGTTTTTT; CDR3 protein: CASSLVVGTANEKLFF
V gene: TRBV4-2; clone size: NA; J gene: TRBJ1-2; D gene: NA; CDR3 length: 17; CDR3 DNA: TGTGCCAGCAGCCAAGGATGGGTGCGGGGAATGATGTATGGCTACACCTTC; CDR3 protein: CASSQGWVRGMMYGYTF
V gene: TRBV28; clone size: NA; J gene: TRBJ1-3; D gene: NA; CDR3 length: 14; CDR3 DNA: TGTGCCAGCAGAACAGGGAGCTCTGGAAACACCATATATTTT; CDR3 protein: CASRTGSSGNTIYF
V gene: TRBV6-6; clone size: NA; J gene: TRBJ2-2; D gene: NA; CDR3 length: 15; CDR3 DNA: TGTGCCAGCAGTTATCAGGGGAGGAACACCGGGGAGCTGTTTTTT; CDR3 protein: CASSYQGRNTGELFF
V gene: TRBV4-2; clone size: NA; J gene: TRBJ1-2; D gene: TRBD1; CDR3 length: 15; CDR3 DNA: TGTGCCAGCAGCCAAGATTGGGACAGGGCTTATGGCTACACCTTC; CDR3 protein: CASSQDWDRAYGYTF
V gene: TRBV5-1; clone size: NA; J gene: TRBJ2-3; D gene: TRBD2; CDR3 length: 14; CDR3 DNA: TGCGCCAGCAGCTTGGAAGGGAGGGGAGATACGCAGTATTTT; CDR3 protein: CASSLEGRGDTQYF
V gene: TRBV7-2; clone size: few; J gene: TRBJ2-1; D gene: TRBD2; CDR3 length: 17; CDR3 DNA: TGTGCCAGCAGCCCGGGACTAGCGGAAAGCTCCTACAATGAGCAGTTCTTC; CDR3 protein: CASSPGLAESSYNEQFF
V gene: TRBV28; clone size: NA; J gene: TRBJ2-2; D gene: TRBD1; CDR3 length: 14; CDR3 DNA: TGTGCCAGCAGTCCTACAGGGGATGGCGGGGAGCTGTTTTTT; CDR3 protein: CASSPTGDGGELFF
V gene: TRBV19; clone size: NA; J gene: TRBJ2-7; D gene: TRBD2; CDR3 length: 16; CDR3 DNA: TGTGCCAGTAGTTGGACTAGCGGGAGTGGGAGCTACGAGCAGTACTTC; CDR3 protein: CASSWTSGSGSYEQYF
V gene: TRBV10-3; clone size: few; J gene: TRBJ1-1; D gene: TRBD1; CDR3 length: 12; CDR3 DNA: TGTGCCAGTGGACAGGGGAACACTGAAGCTTTCTTT; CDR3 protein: CASGQGNTEAFF
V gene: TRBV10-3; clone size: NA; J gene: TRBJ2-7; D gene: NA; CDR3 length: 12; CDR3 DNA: TGTGCCCCCCAGGCAGGGGAGTACGAGCAGTACTTC; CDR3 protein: CAPQAGEYEQYF
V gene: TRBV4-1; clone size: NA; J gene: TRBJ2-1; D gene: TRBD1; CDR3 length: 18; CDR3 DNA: TGCGCCAGCAGCCGATCCCTTCCGGGACAGGGAAGTCAAAGTGAGCAGTTCTTC; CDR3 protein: CASSRSLPGQGSQSEQFF
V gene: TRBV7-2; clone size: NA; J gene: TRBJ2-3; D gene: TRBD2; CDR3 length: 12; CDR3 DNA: TGTGCCAGCAGCTCCCTGGGGGGGGTCAGGTATTTT; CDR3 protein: CASSSLGGVRYF
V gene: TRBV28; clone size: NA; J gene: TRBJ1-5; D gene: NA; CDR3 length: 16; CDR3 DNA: TGTGCCAGCAGTTCCAGTCAGTTTGTGGGCAATCAGCCCCAGCATTTT; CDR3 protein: CASSSSQFVGNQPQHF
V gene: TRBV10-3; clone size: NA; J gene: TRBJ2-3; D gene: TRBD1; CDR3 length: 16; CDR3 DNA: TGTGCCATCACCGGACAGGGGAACCGTAGCACAGATACGCAGTATTTT; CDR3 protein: CAITGQGNRSTDTQYF
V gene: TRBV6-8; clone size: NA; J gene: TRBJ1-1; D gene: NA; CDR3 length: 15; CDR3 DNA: TGTGCCAGCAGCAGAAGGAGCGGATTGAACACTGAAGCTTTCTTT; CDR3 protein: CASSRRSGLNTEAFF
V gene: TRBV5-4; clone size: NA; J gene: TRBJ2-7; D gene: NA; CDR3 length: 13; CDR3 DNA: TGTGCCAGCAGCGGCTTCGATCGTTACGAGCAGTACTTC; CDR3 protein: CASSGFDRYEQYF
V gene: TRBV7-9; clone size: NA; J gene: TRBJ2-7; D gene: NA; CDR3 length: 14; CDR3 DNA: TGTGCCAGCAGCTTTGGAGGGATGGCGGGCGAGCAGTACTTC; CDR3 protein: CASSFGGMAGEQYF
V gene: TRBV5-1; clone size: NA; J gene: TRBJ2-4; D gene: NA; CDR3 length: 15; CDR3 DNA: TGCGCCAGCAGCTTGGCGGGGAGTGACAAAAACATTCAGTACTTC; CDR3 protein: CASSLAGSDKNIQYF
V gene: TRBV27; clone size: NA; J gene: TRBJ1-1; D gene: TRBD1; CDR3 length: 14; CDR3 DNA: TGTGCCAGCAGGTGGACAGGGAAGAACACTGAAGCTTTCTTT; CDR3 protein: CASRWTGKNTEAFF
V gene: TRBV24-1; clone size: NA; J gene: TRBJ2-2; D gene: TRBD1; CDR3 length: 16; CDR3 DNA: TGTGCCACCTCCCCTGGGGGACAGGGAGTCGCCGGGGAGCTGTTTTTT; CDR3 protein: CATSPGGQGVAGELFF
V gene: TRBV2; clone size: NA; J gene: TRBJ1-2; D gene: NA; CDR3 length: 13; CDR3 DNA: TGTGCCAGCAGTGAAGATTATGGTACAGGCTACACCTTC; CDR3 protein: CASSEDYGTGYTF
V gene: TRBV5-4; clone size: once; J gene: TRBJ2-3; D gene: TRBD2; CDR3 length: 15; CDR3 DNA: TGTGCCAGCAGCTTAGCAGCGGGGGTTCGAGATACGCAGTATTTT; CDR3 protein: CASSLAAGVRDTQYF
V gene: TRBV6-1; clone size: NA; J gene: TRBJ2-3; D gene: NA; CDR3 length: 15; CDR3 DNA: TGTGCCAGCAGAAACGCCGGGGTCGGTACAGATACGCAGTATTTT; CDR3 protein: CASRNAGVGTDTQYF
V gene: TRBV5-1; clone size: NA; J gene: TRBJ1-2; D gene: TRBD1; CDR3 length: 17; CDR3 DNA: TGCGCCAGCAGCCTTTCCGGCCTGGGACAGGGGAACTATGGCTACACCTTC; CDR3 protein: CASSLSGLGQGNYGYTF
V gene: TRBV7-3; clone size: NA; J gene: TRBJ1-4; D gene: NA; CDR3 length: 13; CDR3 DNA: TGTGCCAGCAGCTTGCGGGCAAATGAAAAACTGTTTTTT; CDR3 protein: CASSLRANEKLFF
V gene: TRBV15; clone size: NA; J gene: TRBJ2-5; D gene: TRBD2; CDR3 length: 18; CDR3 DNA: TGTGCCACCAGCAGAGCCGGGACTAGCCTATGGGAACGACAGACCCAGTACTTC; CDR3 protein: CATSRAGTSLWERQTQYF
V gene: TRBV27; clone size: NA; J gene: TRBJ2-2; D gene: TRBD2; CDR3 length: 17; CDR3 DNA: TGTGCCAGCAGTCCTATGTATATCGGGAGGGGCACCGGGGAGCTGTTTTTT; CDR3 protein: CASSPMYIGRGTGELFF
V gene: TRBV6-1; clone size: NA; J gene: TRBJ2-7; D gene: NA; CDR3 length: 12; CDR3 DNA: TGTGCCAGCAGTGAGACTACCTACGAGCAGTACTTC; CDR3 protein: CASSETTYEQYF
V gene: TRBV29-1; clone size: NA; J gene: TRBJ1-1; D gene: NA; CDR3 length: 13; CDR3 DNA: TGCAGCGTTGGTGGGGGCGCGAGGACTGAAGCTTTCTTT; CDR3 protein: CSVGGGARTEAFF
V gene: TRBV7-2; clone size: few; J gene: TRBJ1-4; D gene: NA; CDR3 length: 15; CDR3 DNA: TGTGCCAGCCGTTCGGACAGCGCAACTAATGAAAAACTGTTTTTT; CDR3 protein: CASRSDSATNEKLFF
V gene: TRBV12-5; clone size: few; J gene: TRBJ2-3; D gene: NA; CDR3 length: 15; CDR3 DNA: TGTGCTAGTGGTTCTAGCAGGTTGGGCACAGATACGCAGTATTTT; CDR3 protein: CASGSSRLGTDTQYF